This T cell receptor (beta chain) was sequenced for a study of T cells in Graves' hyperthyroidism and ophthalmopathy. General study points: Most clonotypes expanded in thyroid above 0.001 were likewise present in blood.

Trimming removed 3 bases from V and 5 bases from J, with 14 bases in between. The CDR3 covers 14 residues. Germline loops: CDR1 DFQATT, CDR2 SNEGSKA (reference sequence). Predating any ophthalmopathy symptoms, the blood sample was taken at first hyperthyroidism diagnosis. PBMCs were derived from under 13 ml fresh peripheral blood. This clonotype was recorded many times. Its antigen is unidentified. From RNA transcripts, TCR beta CDR3 regions were amplified. The study used the HTBI primer set for a first-round RT-PCR of the TCR CDR3. TCRdb reanalysed the multiplex PCR reads using MiXCR and keeps one entry per CDR3 protein. Among a few hundred thousand distinct CDR3 sequences listed, 11% to 15% were seen once.

The rearrangement links TRBV20-1 to TRBJ2-1, with a tentative D call TRBD1 (7 bases). The origin of this receptor is a woman in her twenties or thirties with Graves' hyperthyroidism that later progressed to Graves' ophthalmopathy. The sample comprised blood. CDR3 nucleotide sequence: TGCAGTGCTAGCGGTAGCAGGGGGGACAATGAGCAGTTCTTC. Its protein product is CSASGSRGDNEQFF.